This T cell receptor beta chain was identified during a study of blood T cell repertoires in COVID-19. Overall study context: There were acute and convalescent COVID-19 samples, and they came from the United States, Italy and Spain. T cells, B-cell-depleted T cells, or PBMCs supplied cDNA or gDNA.

TCRdb's table, derived via immunoSEQ multiplex PCR, lists solely in-frame clones and lacks some. There are about 190,000 clones in the sample; about 86% occur only once, and 13% to 15% lies in the top ten. The sequence derives from a man younger than 40 with active or convalescent COVID-19. The sample consisted of peripheral blood.

In DNA form, the CDR3 reads TGTGCCAGCAGTTACCCCGGGAGAAAGAACAATGAGCAGTTCTTC. This gives the protein CASSYPGRKNNEQFF. J is TRBJ2-1 and V is TRBV6-5, with D possibly TRBD2 on 6 matching bases. Germline V gene sequence: CDR1 MNHEY, CDR2 SVGAGI. This CDR3 has 15 residues. Trimming took 2 bases from V and 5 from J, leaving 13 bases between them.